This TCR beta chain was captured in a study of T-cell reconstitution after alpha-beta-depleted transplantation in children. This clonotype was picked up many times. The CDR3 totals 13 residues. V shed 3 bases and J shed 2 bases, with 10 bases lying between them. Germline V gives CDR1 DFQATT, CDR2 SNEGSKA (reference sequence). Unique molecular identifiers were incorporated during preparation of the TCRbeta library. TCRdb fed the PCR reads into MiXCR, producing one record per CDR3 protein. The sample gives roughly 170,000 distinct CDR3 sequences, 6% to 7% of which show up once; around 2.7% is in the top ten.

The V call is TRBV20-1, the J call TRBJ1-1; D possibly corresponds to TRBD1 (5 bases). The material was PBMCs from the stem cell graft donor, obtained from the stem cell graft. The clonotype originates from a human donor who donated a stem cell graft to a child with Wiskott-Aldrich syndrome. Here the CDR3 reads CSASRDGNTEAFF. In nucleotides, the CDR3 is TGCAGTGCTAGTAGGGACGGAAACACTGAAGCTTTCTTT.